This T cell receptor beta chain was captured by sequencing in a study of T cell responses to AZD1222 COVID-19 vaccine. As concerns this clone: Antigen unknown.

The V end lost 5 bases, the J end lost 1 base, and 8 bases lay between the germline ends. The CDR3 contains 13 residues. CDR1 is SGHAT, CDR2 FQNNGV, per germline. Profiling relied on immunoSEQ multiplex PCR, and the TCRdb table lists in-frame clones only, not all of them. Among roughly 120,000 clones listed, about 89% were seen once. Study-wide points: Of the AZD1222 recipients, only 5 or 6 were seropositive at baseline. Most donors were white British and more were female, and clonal diversity was possibly underestimated. In the spike-specific TCR repertoire, nearly half reportedly target unmutated variant regions. Repertoire collection took place solely once the T cell response had peaked.

The material was peripheral blood, obtained 28 days after the second AZD1222 dose. The clonotype originates from an adult who received the AZD1222 COVID-19 vaccine. The rearrangement uses TRBV11-2 and TRBJ2-5, with D perhaps given as TRBD1 or TRBD2 (5 bases each). This chain's CDR3 is CASSLGVQETQYF. As DNA, the CDR3 is TGTGCCAGCAGCCTGGGGGTCCAAGAGACCCAGTACTTC.